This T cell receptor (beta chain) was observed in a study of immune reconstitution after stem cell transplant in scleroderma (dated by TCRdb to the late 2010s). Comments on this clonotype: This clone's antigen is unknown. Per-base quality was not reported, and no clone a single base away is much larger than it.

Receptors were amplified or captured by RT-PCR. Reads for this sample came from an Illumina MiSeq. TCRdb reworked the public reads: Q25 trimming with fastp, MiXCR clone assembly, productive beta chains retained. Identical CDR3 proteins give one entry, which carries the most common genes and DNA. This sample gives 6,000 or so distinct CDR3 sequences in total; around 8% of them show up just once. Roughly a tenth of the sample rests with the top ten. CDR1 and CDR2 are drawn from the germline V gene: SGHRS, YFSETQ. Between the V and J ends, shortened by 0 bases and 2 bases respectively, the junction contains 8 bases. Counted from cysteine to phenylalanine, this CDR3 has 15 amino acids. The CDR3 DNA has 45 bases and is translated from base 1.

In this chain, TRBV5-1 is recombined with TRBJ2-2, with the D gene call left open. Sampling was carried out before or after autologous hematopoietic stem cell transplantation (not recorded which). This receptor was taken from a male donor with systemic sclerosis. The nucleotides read TGCGCCAGCAGCTTGGGTACAACAAACACCGGGGAGCTGTTTTTT. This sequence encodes CASSLGTTNTGELFF.